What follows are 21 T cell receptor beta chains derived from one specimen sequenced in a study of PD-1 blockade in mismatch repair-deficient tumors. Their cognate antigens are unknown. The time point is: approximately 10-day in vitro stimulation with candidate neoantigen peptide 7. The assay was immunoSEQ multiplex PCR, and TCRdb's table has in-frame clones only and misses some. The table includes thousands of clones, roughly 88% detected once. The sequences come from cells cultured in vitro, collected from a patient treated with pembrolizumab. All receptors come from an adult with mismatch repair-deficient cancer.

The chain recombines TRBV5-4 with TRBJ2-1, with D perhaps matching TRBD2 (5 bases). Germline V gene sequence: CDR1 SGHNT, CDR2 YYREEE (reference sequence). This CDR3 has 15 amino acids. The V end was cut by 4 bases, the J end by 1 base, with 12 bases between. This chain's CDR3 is CASSQFGDSYNEQFF. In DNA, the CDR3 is TGTGCCAGCAGCCAGTTCGGGGATTCCTACAATGAGCAGTTCTTC. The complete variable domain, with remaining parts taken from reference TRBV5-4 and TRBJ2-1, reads ETGVTQSPTHLIKTRGQQVTLRCSSQSGHNTVSWYQQALGQGPQFIFQYYREEENGRGNFPPRFSGLQFPNYSSELNVNALELDDSALYLCASSQFGDSYNEQFFGPGTRLTVL.

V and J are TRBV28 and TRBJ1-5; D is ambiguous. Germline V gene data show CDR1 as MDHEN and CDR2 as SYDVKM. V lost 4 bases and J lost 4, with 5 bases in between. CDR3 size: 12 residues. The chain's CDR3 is CASSSLNQPQHF. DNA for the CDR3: TGTGCCAGCAGTTCTTTGAATCAGCCCCAGCATTTT.

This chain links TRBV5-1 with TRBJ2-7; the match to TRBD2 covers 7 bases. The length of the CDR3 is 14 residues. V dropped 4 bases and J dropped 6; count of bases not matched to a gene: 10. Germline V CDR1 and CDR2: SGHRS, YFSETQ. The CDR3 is CASSLERDGSEQYF. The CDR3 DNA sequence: TGCGCCAGCAGCCTTGAGCGGGACGGGAGCGAGCAGTACTTC.

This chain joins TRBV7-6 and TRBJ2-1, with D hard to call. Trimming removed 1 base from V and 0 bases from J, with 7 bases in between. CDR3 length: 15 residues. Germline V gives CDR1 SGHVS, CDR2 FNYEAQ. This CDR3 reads CASSLEGDSYNEQFF. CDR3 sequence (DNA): TGTGCCAGCAGCTTAGAGGGTGACTCCTACAATGAGCAGTTCTTC.

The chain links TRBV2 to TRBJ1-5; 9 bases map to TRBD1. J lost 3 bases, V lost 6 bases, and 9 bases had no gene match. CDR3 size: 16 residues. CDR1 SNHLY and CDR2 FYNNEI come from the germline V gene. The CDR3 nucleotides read TGTGCCAGCAGGCTCCCGGGGACAGGGAACAATCAGCCCCAGCATTTT. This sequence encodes CASRLPGTGNNQPQHF.

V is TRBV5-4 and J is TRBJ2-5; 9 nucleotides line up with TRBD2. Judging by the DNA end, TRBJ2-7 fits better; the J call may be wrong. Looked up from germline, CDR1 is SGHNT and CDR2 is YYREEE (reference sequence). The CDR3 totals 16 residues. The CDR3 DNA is TGTGCCAGCAGCTTGGCCCCGCTAGCGGGATACTACGAGCAGTACTTC. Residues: CASSLAPLAGYYEQYF.

CDR3 nucleotide sequence: TGTGCCAGCAGCGTACACGGGACTAGCGGATTGGATACGCAGTATTTT. This sequence encodes CASSVHGTSGLDTQYF. This chain connects TRBV6-4 to TRBJ2-3; 11 positions agree with TRBD2. This CDR3 is 16 amino acids long. The germline gives CDR1 MRHNA, CDR2 SNTAGT. V lost 6 bases, J lost 6 bases, and 11 bases stayed unmatched.

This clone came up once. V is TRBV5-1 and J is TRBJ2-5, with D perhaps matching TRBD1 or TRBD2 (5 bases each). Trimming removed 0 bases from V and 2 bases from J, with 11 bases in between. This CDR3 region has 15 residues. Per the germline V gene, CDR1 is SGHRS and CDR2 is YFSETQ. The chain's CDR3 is CASSLDPGTQETQYF. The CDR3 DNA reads TGCGCCAGCAGCTTGGATCCCGGGACGCAAGAGACCCAGTACTTC.

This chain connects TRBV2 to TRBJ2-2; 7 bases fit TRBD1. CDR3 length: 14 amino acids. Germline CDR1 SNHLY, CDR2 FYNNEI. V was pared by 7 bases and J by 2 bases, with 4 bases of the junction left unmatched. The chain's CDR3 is CASIWDSNTGELFF. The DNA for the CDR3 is TGTGCCAGCATTTGGGACAGTAACACCGGGGAGCTGTTTTTT. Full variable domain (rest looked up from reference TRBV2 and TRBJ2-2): EPEVTQTPSHQVTQMGQEVILRCVPISNHLYFYWYRQILGQKVEFLVSFYNNEISEKSEIFDDQFSVERPDGSNFTLKIRSTKLEDSAMYFCASIWDSNTGELFFGEGSRLTVL.

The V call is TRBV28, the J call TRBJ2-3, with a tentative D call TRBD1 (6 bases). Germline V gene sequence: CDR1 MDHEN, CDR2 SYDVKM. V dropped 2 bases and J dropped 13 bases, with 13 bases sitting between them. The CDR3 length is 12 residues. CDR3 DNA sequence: TGTGCCAGCAGTTTAGGACAGTTCGAAGAGTATTTT. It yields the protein CASSLGQFEEYF.

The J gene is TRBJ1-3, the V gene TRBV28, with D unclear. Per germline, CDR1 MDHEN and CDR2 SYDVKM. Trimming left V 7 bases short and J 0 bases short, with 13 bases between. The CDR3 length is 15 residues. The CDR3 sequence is CASTETGYSGNTIYF. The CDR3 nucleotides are TGTGCCAGCACCGAGACGGGGTACTCTGGAAACACCATATATTTT.

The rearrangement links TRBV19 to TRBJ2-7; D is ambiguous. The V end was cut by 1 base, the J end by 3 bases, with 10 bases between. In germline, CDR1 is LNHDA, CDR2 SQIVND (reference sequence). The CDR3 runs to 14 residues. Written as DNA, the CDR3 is TGTGCCAGTAGTATAGCGGAACAAGTCTACGAGCAGTACTTC. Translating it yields CASSIAEQVYEQYF.

CDR3 coding DNA: TGCAGTGCTAGTGAAGGGTGGCCCCAGCATTTT. It encodes CSASEGWPQHF. This rearrangement joins TRBV20-1 to TRBJ1-5; D not certain. V was clipped by 3 bases and J by 9 bases, with 9 bases between them. The germline gives CDR1 DFQATT, CDR2 SNEGSKA (reference sequence). The CDR3 spans 11 residues.

CDR3 in amino acids: CASSSNSGSSLEQFF. The DNA for the CDR3 is TGTGCCAGCAGCTCAAATAGCGGGAGCTCCCTTGAGCAGTTCTTC. The rearrangement links TRBV7-3 to TRBJ2-1, with 9 nucleotides matching TRBD2. The germline V gene has CDR1 SGHTA and CDR2 FQGTGA. With 4 bases clipped from V and 9 bases from J, the junction kept 10 bases outside the gene matches. This CDR3 spans 15 amino acids.

In DNA, the CDR3 is TGCGCCAGCAGCTCTAGGGTAGGGTTTGAGCAGTTCTTC. It specifies CASSSRVGFEQFF. V usage is TRBV5-1 and J usage is TRBJ2-1; no clear D. The germline CDR1 and CDR2 sequences are SGHRS and YFSETQ. The length of the CDR3 is 13 residues. The V end was cut by 3 bases, the J end by 9 bases, with 13 bases between.

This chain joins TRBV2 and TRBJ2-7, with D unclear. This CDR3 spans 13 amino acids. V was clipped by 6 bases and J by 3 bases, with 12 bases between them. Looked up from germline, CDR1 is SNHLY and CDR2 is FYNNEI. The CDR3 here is CASSPDFLYEQYF. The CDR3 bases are TGTGCCAGCAGCCCCGACTTTCTCTACGAGCAGTACTTC.

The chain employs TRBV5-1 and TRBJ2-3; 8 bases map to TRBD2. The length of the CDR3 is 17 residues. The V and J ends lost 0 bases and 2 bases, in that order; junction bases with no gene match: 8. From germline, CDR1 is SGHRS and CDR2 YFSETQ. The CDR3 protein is CASSLGRVAGNTDTQYF. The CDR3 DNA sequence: TGCGCCAGCAGCTTGGGTAGGGTAGCGGGAAACACAGATACGCAGTATTTT.

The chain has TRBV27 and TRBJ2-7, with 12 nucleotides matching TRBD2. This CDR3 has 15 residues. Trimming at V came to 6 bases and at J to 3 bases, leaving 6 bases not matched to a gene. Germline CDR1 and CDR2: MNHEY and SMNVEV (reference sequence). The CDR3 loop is CASSFGLAGLYEQYF. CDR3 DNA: TGTGCCAGCAGCTTCGGACTAGCGGGACTCTACGAGCAGTACTTC.

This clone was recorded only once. The CDR3 sequence: CASSYRGTLYNEQFF. CDR3 DNA: TGTGCCAGCAGCTACCGGGGGACTTTATACAATGAGCAGTTCTTC. The V and J genes are TRBV7-9 and TRBJ2-1; D is possibly TRBD2 (6 bases). The germline V gene encodes CDR1 SEHNR and CDR2 FQNEAQ (reference sequence). The CDR3 runs to 15 residues. The germline V and J ends were trimmed by 4 bases and 4 bases, with 14 bases remaining between them.

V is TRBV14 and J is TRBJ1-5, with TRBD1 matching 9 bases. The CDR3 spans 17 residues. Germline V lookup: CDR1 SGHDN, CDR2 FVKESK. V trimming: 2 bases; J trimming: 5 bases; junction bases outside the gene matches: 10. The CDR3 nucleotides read TGTGCCAGCAGCCAACTTCGAGGGGACAGGGTCGATCAGCCCCAGCATTTT. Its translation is CASSQLRGDRVDQPQHF.

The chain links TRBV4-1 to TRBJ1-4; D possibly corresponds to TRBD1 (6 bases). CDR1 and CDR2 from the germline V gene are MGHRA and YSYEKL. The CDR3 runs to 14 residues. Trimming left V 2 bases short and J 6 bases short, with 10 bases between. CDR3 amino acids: CASSQIGGDEKLFF. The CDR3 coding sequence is TGCGCCAGCAGCCAAATAGGGGGGGATGAAAAACTGTTTTTT.